This T cell receptor (beta chain) was sequenced in a study of radiotherapy plus CTLA-4 blockade in lung cancer. Across the study: For roughly 19% of patients, objective responses occurred, and approximately 31% had disease control.

This table comes from immunoSEQ multiplex PCR, and its TCRdb copy is limited to in-frame clones, with some not included. Of around 77,000 clones listed, over 65% are singletons. CDR1 and CDR2 (germline): SGHDT, YYEEEE. The CDR3 is 15 amino acids. Trimming removed 1 base at V and 2 bases at J, with 9 bases between. Sequencing was performed on peripheral blood, taken from a patient treated with radiotherapy plus ipilimumab. The source of this sequence is a human donor with non-small cell lung cancer whose response to radiotherapy plus ipilimumab could not be evaluated. V and J are TRBV5-6 and TRBJ1-4; D remains unclear. Here the CDR3 DNA reads TGTGCCAGCAGCTTGTTTCGGTCTACTAATGAAAAACTGTTTTTT. Its translation: CASSLFRSTNEKLFF.